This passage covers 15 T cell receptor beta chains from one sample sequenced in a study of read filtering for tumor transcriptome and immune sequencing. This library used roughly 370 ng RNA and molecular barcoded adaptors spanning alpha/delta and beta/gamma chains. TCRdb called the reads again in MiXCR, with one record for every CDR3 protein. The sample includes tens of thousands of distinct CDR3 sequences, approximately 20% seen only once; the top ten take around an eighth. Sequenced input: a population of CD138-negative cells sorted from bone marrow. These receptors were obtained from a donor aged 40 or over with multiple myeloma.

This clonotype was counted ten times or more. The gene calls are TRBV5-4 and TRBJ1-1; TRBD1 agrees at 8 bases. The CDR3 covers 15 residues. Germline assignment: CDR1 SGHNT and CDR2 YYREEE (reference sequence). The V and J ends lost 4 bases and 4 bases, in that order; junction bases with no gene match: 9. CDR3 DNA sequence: TGTGCCAGCAGCCCGCAGGGGGCAGAGGGCACTGAAGCTTTCTTT. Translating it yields CASSPQGAEGTEAFF.

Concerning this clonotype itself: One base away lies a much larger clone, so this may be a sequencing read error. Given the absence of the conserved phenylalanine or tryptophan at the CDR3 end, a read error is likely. The CDR3: CASSRARLAGGVGQETQYS. In DNA, the CDR3 is TGCGCCAGCAGCAGGGCTCGGCTAGCGGGGGGAGTGGGACAAGAGACCCAGTACTCC. This rearrangement joins TRBV4-1 to TRBJ2-5, with 11 bases matching TRBD2. There are 19 residues in the CDR3. Per the germline V gene, CDR1 is MGHRA and CDR2 is YSYEKL. Germline trimming cut 5 bases from V and 2 bases from J; bases unmatched to any gene: 16.

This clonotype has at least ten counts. The CDR3, as DNA: TGTGCCAGCAGTTTATCCCAAAGCTCCTACAATGAGCAGTTCTTC. As protein: CASSLSQSSYNEQFF. The rearrangement uses TRBV27 and TRBJ2-1; unclear D gene. This CDR3 region has 15 residues. Per the germline V gene, CDR1 is MNHEY and CDR2 is SMNVEV (reference sequence). With 0 bases removed from V and 0 bases from J, the gap between germline ends came to 6 bases.

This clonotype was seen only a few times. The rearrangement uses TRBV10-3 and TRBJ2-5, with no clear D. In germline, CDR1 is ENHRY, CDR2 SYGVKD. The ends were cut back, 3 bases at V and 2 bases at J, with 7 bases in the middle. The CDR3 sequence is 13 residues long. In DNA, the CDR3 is TGTGCCATCAGTGAAGGGCCGCAAGAGACCCAGTACTTC. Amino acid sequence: CAISEGPQETQYF.

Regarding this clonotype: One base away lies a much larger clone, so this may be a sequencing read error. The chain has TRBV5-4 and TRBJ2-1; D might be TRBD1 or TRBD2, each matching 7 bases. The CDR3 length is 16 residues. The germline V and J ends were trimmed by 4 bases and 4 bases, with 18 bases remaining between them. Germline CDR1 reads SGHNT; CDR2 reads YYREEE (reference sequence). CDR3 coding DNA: TGTGCCAGCAGCACCGCAGGGGGAGGGGTGTACAATGAGCAGTTCTTC. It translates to CASSTAGGGVYNEQFF.

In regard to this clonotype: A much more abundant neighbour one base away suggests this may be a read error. CDR3 in amino acids: CSASPLDSNQPQHF. As DNA, the CDR3 is TGCAGTGCATCCCCTTTGGATAGCAATCAGCCCCAGCATTTT. V gene TRBV20-1 combines with J gene TRBJ1-5; no firm D call. Trimming took off 6 bases at V and 0 bases at J, with 12 bases between the two ends. This CDR3 comprises 14 residues. In germline, CDR1 is DFQATT, CDR2 SNEGSKA (reference sequence).

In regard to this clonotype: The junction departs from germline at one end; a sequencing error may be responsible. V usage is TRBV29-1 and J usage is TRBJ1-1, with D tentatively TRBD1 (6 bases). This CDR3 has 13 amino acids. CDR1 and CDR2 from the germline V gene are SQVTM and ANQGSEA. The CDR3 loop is CSVARQGLSEALF. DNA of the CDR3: TGCAGCGTTGCTAGGCAGGGGCTATCTGAAGCTCTCTTT.

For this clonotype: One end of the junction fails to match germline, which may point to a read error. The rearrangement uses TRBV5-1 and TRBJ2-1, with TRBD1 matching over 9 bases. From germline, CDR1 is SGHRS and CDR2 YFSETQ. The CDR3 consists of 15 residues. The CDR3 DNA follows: TGCGCCATCAGCGGAACAGGGGGCTCCTACAATGGGCAGTTCTTC. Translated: CAISGTGGSYNGQFF.

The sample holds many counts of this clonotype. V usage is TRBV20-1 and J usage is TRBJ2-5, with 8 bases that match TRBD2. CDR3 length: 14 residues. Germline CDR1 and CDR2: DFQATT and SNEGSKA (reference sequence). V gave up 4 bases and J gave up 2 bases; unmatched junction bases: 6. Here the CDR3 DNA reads TGCAGTGCTATGAGGATAGCGGGGCAAGAGACCCAGTACTTC. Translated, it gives CSAMRIAGQETQYF.

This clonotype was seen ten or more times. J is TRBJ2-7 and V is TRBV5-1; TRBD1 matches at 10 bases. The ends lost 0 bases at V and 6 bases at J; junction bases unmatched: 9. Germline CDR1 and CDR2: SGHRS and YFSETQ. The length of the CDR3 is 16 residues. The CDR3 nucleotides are TGCGCCAGCAGCTTGGCCACCGGGACAGGGGTTGCCGAGCAGTACTTC. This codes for CASSLATGTGVAEQYF. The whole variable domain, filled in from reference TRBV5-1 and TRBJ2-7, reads KAGVTQTPRYLIKTRGQQVTLSCSPISGHRSVSWYQQTPGQGLQFLFEYFSETQRNKGNFPGRFSGRQFSNSRSEMNVSTLELGDSALYLCASSLATGTGVAEQYFGPGTRLTVT.

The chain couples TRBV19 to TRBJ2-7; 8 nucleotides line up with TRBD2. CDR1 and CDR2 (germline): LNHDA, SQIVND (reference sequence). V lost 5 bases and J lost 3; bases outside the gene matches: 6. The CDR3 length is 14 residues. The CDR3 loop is CASSPSGLHYEQYF. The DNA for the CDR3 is TGTGCCAGTAGTCCTAGCGGGCTTCACTACGAGCAGTACTTC.

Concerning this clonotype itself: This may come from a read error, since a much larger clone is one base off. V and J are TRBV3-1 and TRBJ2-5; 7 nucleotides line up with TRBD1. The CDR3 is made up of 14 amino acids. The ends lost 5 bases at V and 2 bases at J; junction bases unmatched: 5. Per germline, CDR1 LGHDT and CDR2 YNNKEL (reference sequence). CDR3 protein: CASSGDRTQETQYF. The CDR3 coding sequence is TGTGCCAGCAGCGGGGACAGAACGCAAGAGACCCAGTACTTC.

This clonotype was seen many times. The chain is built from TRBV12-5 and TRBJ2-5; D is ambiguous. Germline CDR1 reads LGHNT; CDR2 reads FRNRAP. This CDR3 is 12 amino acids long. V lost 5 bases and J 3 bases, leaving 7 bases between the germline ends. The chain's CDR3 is CASGLSEETQYF. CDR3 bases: TGTGCTAGTGGTCTGAGTGAAGAGACCCAGTACTTC.

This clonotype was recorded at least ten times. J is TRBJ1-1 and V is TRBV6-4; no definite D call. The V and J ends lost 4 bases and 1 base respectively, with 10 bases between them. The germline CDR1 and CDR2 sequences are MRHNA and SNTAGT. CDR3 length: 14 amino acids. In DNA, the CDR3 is TGTGCCAGCAGTGCCAGCCTGGGGAACACTGAAGCTTTCTTT. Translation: CASSASLGNTEAFF.

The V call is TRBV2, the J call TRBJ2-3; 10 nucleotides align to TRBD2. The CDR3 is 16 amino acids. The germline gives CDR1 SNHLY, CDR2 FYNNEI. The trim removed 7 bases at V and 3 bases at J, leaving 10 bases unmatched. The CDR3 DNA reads TGTGCCAGCACCCCGGTGGCTAGCGGGGGTACAGATACGCAGTATTTT. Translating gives CASTPVASGGTDTQYF.